The source of this TCR beta chain is a study of blood T cells in healthy people across ages. Broader study findings: Observed TCR beta diversity per million T cells went down as age went up. This fall followed a roughly linear course with age.

Then a second PCR, running about 6 to 11 cycles, was carried out with a sample-barcoded 5' primer and a J-beta primer mix. TCRdb reanalysed the 5' RACE reads using MiXCR and keeps one entry per CDR3 protein. The sample yields about 800,000 distinct CDR3 sequences, roughly 25% seen once. In germline, CDR1 is LGHNA, CDR2 YSLEER. The CDR3 is 15 residues long. Trimming pared 1 base from V and 4 bases from J, leaving 11 bases between. As concerns this clonotype: The antigen is not known.

Every donor contributed around 10 milliliters of peripheral blood by blood draw. The sample was also reused in another study, on T cells of mothers and their children. That study adds: The study sampled a few healthy Caucasian mothers and their six children.

The rearrangement joins TRBV4-3 to TRBJ1-5; no definite D call. Sequencing used blood. The source is a boy aged 10-17 years in good health. This chain's CDR3 is CASSQALGGNQPQHF. The CDR3 nucleotides read TGCGCCAGCAGCCAAGCATTAGGAGGTAATCAGCCCCAGCATTTT.